This T cell receptor beta chain emerged from a study of blood T cell repertoires in COVID-19. About the research overall: Acute and convalescent COVID-19 samples came from the United States, Italy and Spain. In each case, the material was cDNA or gDNA derived from T cells, B-cell-depleted T cells, or PBMCs.

Germline CDR1 reads MNHEY; CDR2 reads SVGEGT. This CDR3 region has 15 residues. With 6 bases removed from V and 5 bases from J, the gap between germline ends came to 20 bases. Sequencing used immunoSEQ multiplex PCR; TCRdb keeps in-frame clones, though not all of them. The sample holds some 210,000 clones; almost 85% are singletons and the top ten take more than 4.5%. The sequenced sample consisted of peripheral blood. This sequence joins TRBV6-2 or TRBV6-3 and TRBJ2-7; maybe TRBD2 (6 bases). This sequence originates from a woman aged 65 to 85 with active or convalescent COVID-19. The CDR3 DNA reads as TGTGCCAGCAGCCCATTTAACGGAGGGACGCACGAGCAGTACTTC. Its protein is CASSPFNGGTHEQYF.